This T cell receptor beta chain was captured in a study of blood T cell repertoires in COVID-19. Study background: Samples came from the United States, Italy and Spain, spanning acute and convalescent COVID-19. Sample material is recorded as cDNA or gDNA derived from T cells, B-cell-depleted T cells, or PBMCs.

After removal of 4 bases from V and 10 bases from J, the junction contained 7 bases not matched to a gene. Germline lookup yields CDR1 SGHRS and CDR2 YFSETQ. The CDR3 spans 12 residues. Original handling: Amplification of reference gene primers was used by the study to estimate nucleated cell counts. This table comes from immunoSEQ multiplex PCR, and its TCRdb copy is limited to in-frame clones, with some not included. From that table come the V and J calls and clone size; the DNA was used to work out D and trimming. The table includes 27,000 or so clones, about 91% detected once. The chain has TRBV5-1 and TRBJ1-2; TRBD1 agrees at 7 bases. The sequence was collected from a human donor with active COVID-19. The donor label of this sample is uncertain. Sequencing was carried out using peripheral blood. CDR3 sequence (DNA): TGCGCCAGCAGCATAGACAGGGAGGACTACACCTTC. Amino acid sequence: CASSIDREDYTF.